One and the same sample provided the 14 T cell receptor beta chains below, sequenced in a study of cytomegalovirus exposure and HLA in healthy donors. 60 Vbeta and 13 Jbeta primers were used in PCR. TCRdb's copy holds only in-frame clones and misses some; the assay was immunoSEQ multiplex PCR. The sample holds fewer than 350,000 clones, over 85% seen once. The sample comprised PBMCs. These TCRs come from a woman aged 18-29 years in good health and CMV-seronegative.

The CDR3 bases are TGTGCCAGCAAGCTAAGACAGGTTACCTACGAGCAGTACTTC. Encoded protein: CASKLRQVTYEQYF. This chain joins TRBV5-6 and TRBJ2-7; tentative D call: TRBD1 (6 bases). Germline V gives CDR1 SGHDT, CDR2 YYEEEE. V lost 6 bases and J lost 2, with 15 bases in between. The CDR3 totals 14 residues.

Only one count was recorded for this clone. CDR3 nucleotides: TGTGCCTGGAGTGTAACAGGGTTCGAGCAGTACTTC. Protein sequence: CAWSVTGFEQYF. This chain uses TRBV30 with TRBJ2-7; TRBD1 might be the D (6 bases). The V end was cut by 0 bases, the J end by 6 bases, with 9 bases between. Germline lookup yields CDR1 GTSNPN and CDR2 SVGIG (reference sequence). The CDR3 is 12 amino acids. The entire variable domain, with the rest obtained from reference TRBV30 and TRBJ2-7, is as follows: SQTIHQWPATLVQPVGSPLSLECTVEGTSNPNLYWYRQAAGRGLQLLFYSVGIGQISSEVPQNLSASRPQDRQFILSSKKLLLSDSGFYLCAWSVTGFEQYFGPGTRLTVT.

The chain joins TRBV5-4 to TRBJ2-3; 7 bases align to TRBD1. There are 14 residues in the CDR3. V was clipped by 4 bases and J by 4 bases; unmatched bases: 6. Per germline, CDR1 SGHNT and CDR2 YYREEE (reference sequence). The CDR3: CASSTGVTPDTQYF. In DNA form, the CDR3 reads TGTGCCAGCAGCACAGGGGTTACCCCAGATACGCAGTATTTT.

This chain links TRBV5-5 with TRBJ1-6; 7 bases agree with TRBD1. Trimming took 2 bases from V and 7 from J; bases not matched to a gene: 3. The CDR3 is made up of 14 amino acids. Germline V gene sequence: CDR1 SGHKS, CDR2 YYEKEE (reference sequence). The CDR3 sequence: CASSFQGENSPLHF. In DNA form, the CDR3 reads TGTGCCAGCAGCTTCCAGGGGGAAAATTCACCCCTCCACTTT.

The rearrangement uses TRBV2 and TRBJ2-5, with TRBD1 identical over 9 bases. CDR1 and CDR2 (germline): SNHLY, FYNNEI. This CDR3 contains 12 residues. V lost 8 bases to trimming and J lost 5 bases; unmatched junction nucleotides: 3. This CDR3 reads CASRQGGETQYF. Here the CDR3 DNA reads TGTGCCAGCCGACAGGGGGGTGAGACCCAGTACTTC.

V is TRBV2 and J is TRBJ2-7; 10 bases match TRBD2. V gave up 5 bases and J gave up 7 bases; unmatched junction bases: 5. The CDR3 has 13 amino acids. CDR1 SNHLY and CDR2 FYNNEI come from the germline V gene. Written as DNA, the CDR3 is TGTGCCAGCAGTAGCCTAGCGGGGGTAGAGCAGTACTTC. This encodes CASSSLAGVEQYF.

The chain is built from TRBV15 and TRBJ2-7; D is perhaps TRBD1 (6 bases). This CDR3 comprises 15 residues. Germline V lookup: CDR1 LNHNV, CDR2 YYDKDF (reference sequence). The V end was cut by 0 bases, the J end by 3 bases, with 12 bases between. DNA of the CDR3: TGTGCCACCAGCAGAGATCCTGGACAGTACTACGAGCAGTACTTC. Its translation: CATSRDPGQYYEQYF.

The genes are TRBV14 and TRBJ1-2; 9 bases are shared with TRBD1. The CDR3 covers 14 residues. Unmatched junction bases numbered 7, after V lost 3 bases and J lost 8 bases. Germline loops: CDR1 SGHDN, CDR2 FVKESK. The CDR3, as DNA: TGTGCCAGCAGCCACCGGACAGGGGTATACGGCTACACCTTC. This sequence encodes CASSHRTGVYGYTF.

The CDR3 here is CASRPGQTTYEQYF. CDR3 nucleotide sequence: TGTGCCAGCCGCCCGGGACAGACTACCTACGAGCAGTACTTC. V is TRBV11-2 and J is TRBJ2-7; 7 nucleotides match TRBD1. The CDR3 is 14 residues long. Per germline, CDR1 SGHAT and CDR2 FQNNGV. Trimming took 8 bases from V and 2 from J; bases not matched to a gene: 9.

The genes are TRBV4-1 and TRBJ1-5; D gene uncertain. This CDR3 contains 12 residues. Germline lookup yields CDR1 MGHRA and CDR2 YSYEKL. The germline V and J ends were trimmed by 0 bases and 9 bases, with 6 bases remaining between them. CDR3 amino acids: CASSQEGGPQHF. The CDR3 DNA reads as TGCGCCAGCAGCCAAGAAGGAGGGCCCCAGCATTTT.

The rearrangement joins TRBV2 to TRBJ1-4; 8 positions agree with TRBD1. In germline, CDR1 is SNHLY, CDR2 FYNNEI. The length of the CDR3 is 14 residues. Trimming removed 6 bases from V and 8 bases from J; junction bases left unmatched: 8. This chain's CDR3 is CASRDRAGNEKLFF. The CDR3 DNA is TGTGCCAGCAGGGACAGGGCGGGGAACGAAAAACTGTTTTTT.

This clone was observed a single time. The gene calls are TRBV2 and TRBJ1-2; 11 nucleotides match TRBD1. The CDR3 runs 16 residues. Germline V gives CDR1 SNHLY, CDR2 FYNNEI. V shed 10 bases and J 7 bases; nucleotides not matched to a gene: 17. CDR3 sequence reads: CATYKRTGGGRVGYTF. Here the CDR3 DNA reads TGTGCCACCTACAAACGGACAGGGGGCGGAAGAGTTGGCTACACCTTC.

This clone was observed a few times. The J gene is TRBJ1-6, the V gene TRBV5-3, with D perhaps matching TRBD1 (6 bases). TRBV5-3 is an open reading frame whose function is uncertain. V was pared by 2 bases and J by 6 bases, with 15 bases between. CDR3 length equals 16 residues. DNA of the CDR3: TGTGCCAGAAGCTTTAGCCAGGGACATATTAATTCACCCCTCCACTTT. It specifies CARSFSQGHINSPLHF.

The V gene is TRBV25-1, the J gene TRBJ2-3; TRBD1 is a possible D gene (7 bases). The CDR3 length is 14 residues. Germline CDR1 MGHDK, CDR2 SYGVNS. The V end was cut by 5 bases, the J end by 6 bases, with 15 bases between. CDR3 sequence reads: CASSHWAGGDTQYF. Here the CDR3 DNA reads TGTGCCAGCAGTCACTGGGCAGGGGGGGATACGCAGTATTTT. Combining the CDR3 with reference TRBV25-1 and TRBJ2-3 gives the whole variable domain EADIYQTPRYLVIGTGKKITLECSQTMGHDKMYWYQQDPGMELHLIHYSYGVNSTEKGDLSSESTVSRIRTEHFPLTLESARPSHTSQYLCASSHWAGGDTQYFGPGTRLTVL.